The 26 T cell receptor beta chains below all came from one sample that was sequenced in a study of T cells after somatic rescue of genetic block. Data came from immunoSEQ multiplex PCR; TCRdb stores just in-frame clones and leaves some out. The table lists 55,000 or so clones, approximately 96% of them singletons. The sequenced sample was peripheral blood mononuclear cells (PBMCs). The receptors were sampled from a child in the first two years of life.

The V gene is TRBV5-6, the J gene TRBJ1-1; D gene unclear. The V gene lost 2 bases and the J gene lost 5 bases, with 10 bases spanning the gap. Germline CDR1 reads SGHDT; CDR2 reads YYEEEE. The CDR3 has 13 residues. CDR3 sequence (DNA): TGTGCCAGCAGCTTAGAGGGAAATACTGAAGCTTTCTTT. Amino acid sequence: CASSLEGNTEAFF.

The CDR3 DNA reads as TGTGCCAGCAGTTACGGGGGGGGCACTGAAGCTTTCTTT. Translation: CASSYGGGTEAFF. This chain joins TRBV6-5 and TRBJ1-1, with a tentative D call TRBD1 (5 bases). Germline loops: CDR1 MNHEY, CDR2 SVGAGI. The V gene lost 2 bases and the J gene lost 4 bases, with 8 bases spanning the gap. This CDR3 region has 13 residues.

Here the CDR3 DNA reads TGTGCCAGCAGTTACCCGGACAATCTTAAGCATTTT. This encodes CASSYPDNLKHF. This chain joins TRBV6-6 and TRBJ1-5; D perhaps matches TRBD1 (5 bases). V shed 2 bases and J shed 14 bases, with 13 bases lying between them. CDR3 length equals 12 residues. The germline V gene encodes CDR1 MNHNY and CDR2 SVGAGI (reference sequence).

This rearrangement joins TRBV28 to TRBJ2-1; 8 bases fit TRBD2. J gave up 5 bases and V 3 bases, and 9 bases lay outside the gene matches. The CDR3 is 16 amino acids. Per the germline V gene, CDR1 is MDHEN and CDR2 is SYDVKM. This CDR3 reads CASSLQGAGVHNEQFF. In DNA, the CDR3 is TGTGCCAGCAGTTTGCAAGGAGCGGGAGTCCACAATGAGCAGTTCTTC.

This clone was seen only once. This chain connects TRBV6-6 to TRBJ2-7, with TRBD2 identical over 8 bases. The V and J ends lost 6 bases and 3 bases, in that order; junction bases with no gene match: 7. Germline V gene data show CDR1 as MNHNY and CDR2 as SVGAGI (reference sequence). The CDR3 is made up of 14 amino acids. The CDR3 here is CASSKWSGSYEQYF. The CDR3 DNA reads as TGTGCCAGCAGCAAATGGAGCGGGAGCTACGAGCAGTACTTC.

The J gene is TRBJ2-2, the V gene TRBV6-6, with TRBD1 identical over 7 bases. Germline loops: CDR1 MNHNY, CDR2 SVGAGI (reference sequence). J was trimmed by 1 base and V by 3 bases; bases with no gene match: 5. The CDR3 sequence is 16 residues long. Here the CDR3 DNA reads TGTGCCAGCAGTTATTCACGGACAGGGAACACCGGGGAGCTGTTTTTT. Translation: CASSYSRTGNTGELFF.

V and J are TRBV21-1 and TRBJ1-4; no check of the table's D call, TRBD1, against the DNA was made. TRBV21-1 is termed a pseudogene. This CDR3 is built from 15 residues. The CDR3 here is CASSTQGPRGEKLFF. The CDR3 DNA reads TGTGCCAGCAGCACCCAGGGGCCCCGAGGGGAAAAACTGTTTTTT.

This chain connects TRBV2 to TRBJ2-1; 10 nucleotides align to TRBD2. The V gene's germline CDR1 is SNHLY and CDR2 FYNNEI. The CDR3 is 13 residues long. The junction had 1 base not matched to a gene; V was cut back by 4 bases and J by 7 bases. The CDR3: CASSASGRNEQFF. In nucleotides, the CDR3 is TGTGCCAGCAGTGCTAGCGGGAGAAATGAGCAGTTCTTC.

This chain connects TRBV6-4 to TRBJ1-6; tentative D call: TRBD1 (5 bases). The germline CDR1 and CDR2 sequences are MRHNA and SNTAGT. The length of the CDR3 is 15 residues. V dropped 4 bases and J dropped 7 bases, with 14 bases sitting between them. The CDR3 DNA reads as TGTGCCAGCAGTGTCCCCGGGGCACCGAATTCACCCCTCCACTTT. Translation: CASSVPGAPNSPLHF.

The chain carries TRBV6-4 and TRBJ1-5; no clear D gene. CDR3 length: 14 amino acids. Per germline, CDR1 MRHNA and CDR2 SNTAGT. Trimming stripped 4 bases from V and 5 bases from J, with 12 bases between. This CDR3 reads CASSVLALDQPQHF. The CDR3 nucleotides read TGTGCCAGCAGTGTCCTGGCCCTCGATCAGCCCCAGCATTTT.

The DNA for the CDR3 is TGCAGCGCATTGACAGGGTTCGATGAGCAGTTCTTC. It encodes CSALTGFDEQFF. The gene calls are TRBV29-1 and TRBJ2-1; 7 bases match TRBD1. The CDR3 contains 12 residues. The junction had 8 bases not matched to a gene; V was cut back by 7 bases and J by 8 bases. Germline V gene data show CDR1 as SQVTM and CDR2 as ANQGSEA.

This clone came up once. The chain uses TRBV7-3 and TRBJ2-2; 13 bases map to TRBD2. The germline gives CDR1 SGHTA, CDR2 FQGTGA. The CDR3 runs to 15 residues. With 5 bases clipped from V and 4 bases from J, the junction kept 1 base outside the gene matches. CDR3 sequence (DNA): TGTGCCAGCAGCCGGACTAGCGGGAGCACCGGGGAGCTGTTTTTT. Translation: CASSRTSGSTGELFF.

The chain uses TRBV20-1 and TRBJ1-2, with no clear D. CDR3 size: 10 residues. Trimming removed 3 bases from V and 6 bases from J, with 5 bases in between. From germline, CDR1 is DFQATT and CDR2 SNEGSKA (reference sequence). The CDR3 nucleotides are TGCAGTGCTAGGGCGGATGGCTACACCTTC. Translated: CSARADGYTF.

The chain is built from TRBV6-1 and TRBJ2-5; no firm D call. The J call is in doubt because the DNA end fits TRBJ2-7 better. This CDR3 spans 11 amino acids. Germline CDR1 MNHNS, CDR2 SASEGT. The CDR3 DNA reads as TGTGCCAGCAGTGGGGCCTACGAGCAGTACTTC. Its protein product is CASSGAYEQYF.

This clone came up once. This chain joins TRBV2 and TRBJ1-3, with a possible D match to TRBD1 (6 bases). The germline V gene encodes CDR1 SNHLY and CDR2 FYNNEI. V lost 6 bases, J lost 0 bases, and 6 bases lay in between. The CDR3 extends over 13 amino acids. The CDR3 here is CASRDSSGNTIYF. The CDR3 DNA sequence: TGTGCCAGCAGGGACAGCTCTGGAAACACCATATATTTT.

J is TRBJ2-3 and V is TRBV27; D uncertain. Trimming took off 5 bases at V and 6 bases at J, with 12 bases between the two ends. Looked up from germline, CDR1 is MNHEY and CDR2 is SMNVEV (reference sequence). The CDR3 spans 13 residues. CDR3 coding DNA: TGTGCCAGCAGTCTCTGGACGGGTGATACGCAGTATTTT. Protein: CASSLWTGDTQYF.

This clone was counted once. The rearrangement uses TRBV4-1 and TRBJ2-3; 11 bases are a match to TRBD2. Germline V gives CDR1 MGHRA, CDR2 YSYEKL. This CDR3 is built from 18 residues. The junction had 8 bases not matched to a gene; V was cut back by 1 base and J by 2 bases. The CDR3 DNA follows: TGCGCCAGCAGCCAAGTCTGGGGACTAGCGGTCTACACAGATACGCAGTATTTT. This gives the protein CASSQVWGLAVYTDTQYF.

The chain employs TRBV4-2 and TRBJ1-1; D not resolved. The CDR3 has 15 residues. V dropped 1 base and J dropped 1 base, with 10 bases sitting between them. The germline V gene has CDR1 LGHNA and CDR2 YNFKEQ. The CDR3 sequence: CASSQVGLENTEAFF. The CDR3 bases are TGTGCCAGCAGCCAAGTTGGTTTGGAGAACACTGAAGCTTTCTTT.

The chain employs TRBV10-2 and TRBJ2-3, with 11 bases lining up with TRBD2. This CDR3 is built from 16 residues. The V gene end was trimmed by 5 bases and the J gene end by 4 bases; junction bases not matched to a gene: 8. The germline V gene has CDR1 WSHSY and CDR2 SAAADI. CDR3: CASSFSGRAKADTQYF. The CDR3 nucleotides are TGCGCCAGCAGTTTTAGCGGGAGGGCCAAGGCAGATACGCAGTATTTT.

This chain uses TRBV7-2 with TRBJ2-5; possible D gene TRBD2, 6 bases. The CDR3 contains 15 residues. Trimming shortened V by 5 bases and J by 5 bases, and 18 bases separated the two germline ends. Germline CDR1 is SGHTA and CDR2 is FQGNSA. CDR3 sequence reads: CASSQTGLSGETQYF. In DNA form, the CDR3 reads TGTGCCAGCAGCCAGACGGGACTTAGTGGGGAGACCCAGTACTTC.

The chain links TRBV13 to TRBJ2-1; 10 bases line up with TRBD2. After removal of 3 bases from V and 7 bases from J, the junction contained 0 bases not matched to a gene. Per germline, CDR1 PRHDT and CDR2 FYEKMQ (reference sequence). The CDR3 extends over 13 amino acids. For the CDR3, the DNA is TGTGCCAGCAGCTTGACTAGCGGGAATGAGCAGTTCTTC. As protein: CASSLTSGNEQFF.

The chain has TRBV6-1 and TRBJ1-5, with D perhaps TRBD1 (5 bases). The CDR3 loop spans 14 amino acids. Germline CDR1 is MNHNS and CDR2 is SASEGT. Trimming cost V 0 bases and J 2 bases, with 5 bases left between them. The CDR3 loop is CASSEAGGNQPQHF. The CDR3 coding sequence is TGTGCCAGCAGTGAAGCAGGGGGCAATCAGCCCCAGCATTTT.

V usage is TRBV9 and J usage is TRBJ1-2; D is unresolved. Trimming took off 4 bases at V and 4 bases at J, with 14 bases between the two ends. CDR1 SGDLS and CDR2 YYNGEE come from the germline V gene. The CDR3 sequence is 14 residues long. The CDR3 region is CASSPDGRLYGYTF. The CDR3 DNA reads TGTGCCAGCAGCCCAGATGGACGGCTCTATGGCTACACCTTC.

V usage is TRBV30 and J usage is TRBJ1-1; a weak D match, TRBD1 (5 bases). The CDR3 spans 12 residues. Germline CDR1 reads GTSNPN; CDR2 reads SVGIG (reference sequence). Trimming shortened V by 1 base and J by 4 bases, and 7 bases separated the two germline ends. CDR3 nucleotides: TGTGCCTGGAGTGGGGGCGGCACTGAAGCTTTCTTT. This translates into CAWSGGGTEAFF.

This clone was detected once. V is TRBV28 and J is TRBJ1-3; D is undetermined. This CDR3 comprises 15 residues. CDR1 is MDHEN and CDR2 is SYDVKM in the germline V gene. The germline V and J ends were trimmed by 5 bases and 0 bases, with 11 bases remaining between them. The CDR3 DNA reads TGTGCCAGCAGTAATTACATGAGCTCTGGAAACACCATATATTTT. This translates into CASSNYMSSGNTIYF.

The rearrangement uses TRBV5-1 and TRBJ2-6, with D perhaps given as TRBD1 or TRBD2 (5 bases each). The CDR3 is 16 residues long. CDR1 and CDR2 from the germline V gene are SGHRS and YFSETQ. Between the trimmed V and J ends, which lost 3 bases and 0 bases, there was a span of 10 bases. CDR3 sequence (DNA): TGCGCCAGCAGCTCGGGACCGTCCTCTGGGGCCAACGTCCTGACTTTC. Protein product: CASSSGPSSGANVLTF.